The 25 T cell receptor beta chains below come from one sample, sequenced in a study of T-cell reconstitution after alpha-beta-depleted transplantation in children. During its preparation, the TCRbeta library received unique molecular identifiers. Via MiXCR, TCRdb re-called the PCR reads, giving one row per CDR3 protein. Counted here are some 590,000 distinct CDR3 sequences, roughly a tenth occurring once; the ten biggest clones make up about 4%. This specimen was PBMCs from the stem cell graft donor, taken from the stem cell graft. All receptors come from a human donor who donated a stem cell graft to a child with acute myeloid leukemia.

This clonotype was seen a few times. The chain carries TRBV7-8 and TRBJ2-7; 15 bases align to TRBD2. The CDR3 length is 18 residues. Losses at the gene ends were 1 base for V and 4 bases for J; bases not matched to a gene: 8. In germline, CDR1 is SGHVS, CDR2 FQNEAQ. This CDR3 reads CASSLDGRTSGRAYEQYF. The CDR3 DNA reads TGTGCCAGCAGCTTAGATGGGCGGACTAGCGGGAGGGCGTACGAGCAGTACTTC.

The chain recombines TRBV5-1 with TRBJ2-3, with 8 bases that match TRBD1. The V gene end was trimmed by 0 bases and the J gene end by 4 bases; junction bases not matched to a gene: 4. Germline CDR1 and CDR2: SGHRS and YFSETQ. The CDR3 sequence is 15 residues long. Here the CDR3 DNA reads TGCGCCAGCAGCTTGGGCGGACAGGGCCCAGATACGCAGTATTTT. The encoded protein is CASSLGGQGPDTQYF.

This clonotype has at least ten counts. The chain carries TRBV6-2 or TRBV6-3 and TRBJ2-7, with D unresolved. The CDR3 is 16 amino acids. Trimming took 2 bases from V and 4 from J, leaving 18 bases between them. Germline V gene sequence: CDR1 MNHEY, CDR2 SVGEGT. The CDR3 sequence: CASSYEVEGRRYEQYF. CDR3 nucleotide sequence: TGTGCCAGCAGTTACGAGGTGGAAGGGCGAAGATACGAGCAGTACTTC.

Ten or more counts support this clonotype. V and J are TRBV25-1 and TRBJ2-1; no definite D call. Germline loops: CDR1 MGHDK, CDR2 SYGVNS. Trimming removed 4 bases from V and 9 bases from J, with 16 bases in between. This CDR3 has 14 residues. The CDR3 sequence: CASSVGLEVGEQFF. The CDR3, as DNA: TGTGCCAGCAGTGTGGGCCTAGAGGTCGGTGAGCAGTTCTTC.

This clonotype appeared a few times. The rearrangement links TRBV6-2 or TRBV6-3 to TRBJ2-3; possibly TRBD2 for D (6 bases). The CDR3 runs 16 residues. The V and J ends lost 3 bases and 4 bases respectively, with 17 bases between them. The germline V gene encodes CDR1 MNHEY and CDR2 SVGEGT. This chain's CDR3 is CASSYLRRDGPDTQYF. In nucleotides, the CDR3 is TGTGCCAGCAGTTATCTTCGGAGGGACGGGCCAGATACGCAGTATTTT.

This clonotype was detected ten times or more. Here the CDR3 DNA reads TGTGCCAGCGTCCAGGGGTCCCAATCCTACAATGAGCAGTTCTTC. Encoded protein: CASVQGSQSYNEQFF. The J gene is TRBJ2-1, the V gene TRBV28; D is possibly TRBD1 (6 bases). Germline values: CDR1 MDHEN, CDR2 SYDVKM. The CDR3 spans 15 residues. Trimming cost V 8 bases and J 1 base, with 15 bases left between them.

This clonotype was recorded at least ten times. The chain has TRBV7-2 and TRBJ2-1; no reliable D call. Germline values: CDR1 SGHTA, CDR2 FQGNSA. Trimming left V 4 bases short and J 6 bases short, with 7 bases between. The CDR3 loop spans 12 amino acids. CDR3 DNA sequence: TGTGCCAGCAGCTCGACCCGCAATGAGCAGTTCTTC. Translating gives CASSSTRNEQFF.

This clonotype was observed at least ten times. The rearrangement joins TRBV20-1 to TRBJ2-3; D remains ambiguous. From germline, CDR1 is DFQATT and CDR2 SNEGSKA (reference sequence). The CDR3 runs to 15 residues. The V end was cut by 0 bases, the J end by 0 bases, with 10 bases between. CDR3 in DNA: TGCAGTGCTAGAGATCGAGCTATTAGCACAGATACGCAGTATTTT. Its translation: CSARDRAISTDTQYF.

In this sample, this clonotype turned up a few times. The genes are TRBV30 and TRBJ2-4, with D possibly matching TRBD2 (6 bases). Trimming cost V 2 bases and J 0 bases, with 14 bases left between them. From germline, CDR1 is GTSNPN and CDR2 SVGIG (reference sequence). The CDR3 length is 16 residues. As DNA, the CDR3 is TGTGCCTGGAGTTCCCCGGGGACTCTAGCCAAAAACATTCAGTACTTC. It codes for CAWSSPGTLAKNIQYF.

The chain is built from TRBV28 and TRBJ1-1; D uncertain. CDR3 length: 13 residues. The germline V and J ends were trimmed by 5 bases and 6 bases, with 13 bases remaining between them. The V gene's germline CDR1 is MDHEN and CDR2 SYDVKM. Here the CDR3 DNA reads TGTGCCAGCAGTCTTCGGGCATCGGCTGAAGCTTTCTTT. The encoded protein is CASSLRASAEAFF.

The sample holds many counts of this clonotype. J is TRBJ2-1 and V is TRBV6-5; 8 bases are shared with TRBD1. This CDR3 contains 12 residues. V was clipped by 6 bases and J by 9 bases; unmatched bases: 4. Germline loops: CDR1 MNHEY, CDR2 SVGAGI. The CDR3 protein is CASSKDRGEQFF. CDR3 sequence (DNA): TGTGCCAGCAGCAAAGACAGGGGTGAGCAGTTCTTC.

This clonotype was counted a few times. The CDR3 region has the DNA TGTGCCAGCAGCCAAAAAGGCCCCCCAAATGAGCAGTTCTTC. This gives the protein CASSQKGPPNEQFF. The chain is built from TRBV3-1 and TRBJ2-1; D unresolved. V was clipped by 2 bases and J by 7 bases, with 12 bases between them. This CDR3 has 14 residues. Germline assignment: CDR1 LGHDT and CDR2 YNNKEL (reference sequence).

This clonotype came up a few times. One end of the junction does not line up with germline, which may come from a read error. The chain carries TRBV7-2 and TRBJ2-7; TRBD1 is a possible D gene (5 bases). CDR1 SGHTA and CDR2 FQGNSA come from the germline V gene. The CDR3 is made up of 13 amino acids. Written as DNA, the CDR3 is TGTGCCAGCAGCCCAACCCGACAGACCTTACCCCTCTTC. Protein product: CASSPTRQTLPLF.

This rearrangement joins TRBV16 to TRBJ2-1; TRBD2 might be the D (5 bases). The CDR3 totals 15 residues. From germline, CDR1 is KGHSY and CDR2 FQNENV. With 6 bases removed from V and 7 bases from J, the gap between germline ends came to 19 bases. CDR3 amino acids: CASSISATNGNEQFF. CDR3 DNA: TGTGCCAGCAGTATATCCGCGACTAACGGAAATGAGCAGTTCTTC.

This clonotype has a handful of counts. The DNA of the CDR3 is TGCAGCTCGTTGGGGCGGGGGGCCCACGAGCAGTACTTC. Protein sequence: CSSLGRGAHEQYF. The chain is built from TRBV29-1 and TRBJ2-7; 8 bases match TRBD2. In germline, CDR1 is SQVTM, CDR2 ANQGSEA. The CDR3 spans 13 residues. The V and J ends lost 8 bases and 5 bases, in that order; junction bases with no gene match: 11.

The V gene is TRBV27, the J gene TRBJ2-1; 10 bases map to TRBD2. CDR1 and CDR2 (germline): MNHEY, SMNVEV (reference sequence). With 5 bases clipped from V and 8 bases from J, the junction kept 21 bases outside the gene matches. CDR3 length: 19 amino acids. Here the CDR3 DNA reads TGTGCCAGCAGTCTCCGTCTTTCCCTTACGGCTAGCGGGAGCCATGAGCAGTTCTTC. Protein sequence: CASSLRLSLTASGSHEQFF.

As concerns this clonotype: This could be a read error, since a much larger clone is one nucleotide away. The chain carries TRBV28 and TRBJ1-5; D is ambiguous. Germline values: CDR1 MDHEN, CDR2 SYDVKM. The CDR3 is 13 amino acids. The CDR3 coding sequence is TGTGTCAGCCAAAGGGATGGTAATCAGCCCCAGCATTTT. Its protein product is CVSQRDGNQPQHF.

In this sample, this clonotype turned up a few times. The rearrangement joins TRBV3-1 to TRBJ1-1; no firm D call. With 0 bases removed from V and 0 bases from J, the gap between germline ends came to 20 bases. Germline V gene data show CDR1 as LGHDT and CDR2 as YNNKEL (reference sequence). The CDR3 length is 19 residues. CDR3 loop: CASSQEVLKRAPLNTEAFF. CDR3 bases: TGTGCCAGCAGCCAAGAAGTCCTTAAGAGAGCGCCTCTGAACACTGAAGCTTTCTTT.

Ten or more counts support this clonotype. The gene calls are TRBV7-9 and TRBJ1-2; no definite D call. The germline CDR1 and CDR2 sequences are SEHNR and FQNEAQ (reference sequence). V shed 1 base and J shed 8 bases, with 14 bases lying between them. The CDR3 contains 14 residues. The CDR3 here is CASSLDWNGVGYTF. CDR3 nucleotides: TGTGCCAGCAGCTTAGATTGGAATGGGGTCGGCTACACCTTC.

This clonotype was recorded many times. The CDR3 bases are TGTGCCAGCAGTTTTTTCTCTGAGCAGTTCTTC. Translated, it gives CASSFFSEQFF. The J gene is TRBJ2-1, the V gene TRBV12-3 or TRBV12-4, with D unclear. V was shortened by 3 bases and J by 9 bases, with 6 bases between the two germline ends. The CDR3 has 11 residues.

In its sample, this clonotype was seen a few times. The chain links TRBV4-3 to TRBJ2-3; D tentatively fits TRBD1 or TRBD2 (5 bases each). Germline V gene lookup returns CDR1 LGHNA and CDR2 YSLEER. The V gene lost 1 base and the J gene lost 2 bases, with 10 bases spanning the gap. The CDR3 totals 15 residues. The CDR3 region has the DNA TGCGCCAGCAGCCAAGGACAGCGGTCCACAGATACGCAGTATTTT. Translation: CASSQGQRSTDTQYF.

Here the CDR3 reads CASSLEGAPSDTQYF. As DNA, the CDR3 is TGTGCCAGCAGCCTCGAGGGGGCCCCGTCAGATACGCAGTATTTT. The J gene is TRBJ2-3, the V gene TRBV9, with 7 bases matching TRBD1. V was clipped by 4 bases and J by 4 bases; unmatched bases: 9. Germline values: CDR1 SGDLS, CDR2 YYNGEE. The length of the CDR3 is 15 residues.

The sample holds many counts of this clonotype. The chain carries TRBV5-6 and TRBJ2-5; D is ambiguous. Germline CDR1 reads SGHDT; CDR2 reads YYEEEE. This CDR3 comprises 13 residues. V lost 2 bases, J lost 4 bases, and 9 bases lay in between. The DNA of the CDR3 is TGTGCCAGCAGCTTCAGCAGACGAGAGACCCAGTACTTC. It specifies CASSFSRRETQYF.

This clonotype was detected a few times. This sequence joins TRBV20-1 and TRBJ1-1, with 8 bases lining up with TRBD1. Germline V CDR1 and CDR2: DFQATT, SNEGSKA (reference sequence). V trimming: 5 bases; J trimming: 0 bases; junction bases outside the gene matches: 5. The length of the CDR3 is 14 residues. The CDR3 DNA is TGCAGTGCTCGACAGGGGAGCATGAACACTGAAGCTTTCTTT. Amino acids: CSARQGSMNTEAFF.

This clonotype was observed at least ten times. The chain employs TRBV4-3 and TRBJ2-1, with a tentative D call TRBD2 (6 bases). Trimming removed 0 bases at V and 3 bases at J, with 18 bases between. The V gene's germline CDR1 is LGHNA and CDR2 YSLEER. This CDR3 has 18 residues. In nucleotides, the CDR3 is TGCGCCAGCAGCCAAGATAGGCTAGCGCCAGATTTCTACAATGAGCAGTTCTTC. Its translation is CASSQDRLAPDFYNEQFF.